Listed below are T cell receptor beta chains from one sample, sequenced in a study of blood T cell repertoires in COVID-19. Only in-frame clones appear in the TCRdb table, and some are missing; sequencing was by immunoSEQ multiplex PCR. The profile shows approximately 300,000 clones, roughly 90% of them singletons. The sample comprised peripheral blood. The receptors here all came from a woman aged 30 to 39 with COVID-19, enrolled during active disease. Both conserved end residues are part of each CDR3. The D gene is left open where the match is weak. Size tells how often a clone was seen (once, few, many) or the class of an expanded clone, and some rows leave it out.

D gene	J gene	clone size	V gene	CDR3 protein	CDR3 DNA
.	TRBJ1-3	.	TRBV7-2	CASSWQALGNTIYF	TGTGCCAGCAGTTGGCAGGCTCTAGGAAACACCATATATTTT
.	TRBJ1-1	.	TRBV30	CAWAMRRTGDTEAFF	TGTGCCTGGGCCATGAGGCGGACGGGGGACACTGAAGCTTTCTTT
.	TRBJ2-5	.	TRBV25-1	CASSGTGKETQYF	TGTGCCAGCAGTGGAACAGGGAAAGAGACCCAGTACTTC
.	TRBJ1-3	once	TRBV4-1	CASSQEAVSGNTIYF	TGCGCCAGCAGCCAAGAAGCCGTCTCTGGAAACACCATATATTTT
.	TRBJ2-7	.	TRBV6-5	CASSRDGTHYEQYF	TGTGCCAGCAGCAGAGATGGGACACACTACGAGCAGTACTTC
.	TRBJ1-2	.	TRBV30	CAWRQENYGYTF	TGTGCCTGGAGACAGGAGAACTATGGCTACACCTTC
.	TRBJ2-3	once	TRBV2	CASRAEADTQYF	TGTGCCAGCAGAGCCGAGGCAGATACGCAGTATTTT
TRBD1	TRBJ2-5	.	TRBV18	CASSPLKGQGEETQYF	TGTGCCAGCTCACCACTTAAGGGACAGGGAGAAGAGACCCAGTACTTC
TRBD2	TRBJ2-5	once	TRBV28	CASSLIGRLGGGRAIQETQYF	TGTGCCAGCAGTTTAATAGGCCGGTTGGGGGGCGGGAGGGCCATACAAGAGACCCAGTACTTC
.	TRBJ2-1	.	TRBV27	CASSLREEHEQFF	TGTGCCAGCAGTTTACGGGAAGAGCATGAGCAGTTCTTC
TRBD1	TRBJ1-1	.	TRBV28	CASTDTGGAEAFF	TGTGCCAGCACCGATACAGGGGGCGCTGAAGCTTTCTTT
.	TRBJ2-5	.	TRBV24-1	CATSDPTGYETQYF	TGTGCCACCAGTGATCCGACAGGCTATGAGACCCAGTACTTC
TRBD2	TRBJ2-7	.	TRBV5-4	CASSWGGEQYF	TGTGCCAGCAGCTGGGGGGGGGAGCAGTACTTC
.	TRBJ2-7	once	TRBV5-1	CASSVTGSDYEQYF	TGCGCCAGCAGCGTCACAGGGTCCGACTACGAGCAGTACTTC
TRBD1	TRBJ1-1	.	TRBV18	CASSPDRGTEAFF	TGTGCCAGCTCACCGGACAGGGGCACTGAAGCTTTCTTT
.	TRBJ2-7	.	TRBV28	CASNIQGYEQYF	TGTGCCAGCAATATACAGGGCTACGAGCAGTACTTC
TRBD1	TRBJ1-6	.	TRBV6-1	CASSDGQGPFPLHF	TGTGCCAGCAGTGACGGACAGGGCCCCTTCCCCCTCCACTTT
.	TRBJ2-7	.	TRBV5-1	CASSPSPGLGEQYF	TGCGCCAGCAGCCCCTCGCCGGGACTGGGGGAGCAGTACTTC
.	TRBJ1-1	.	TRBV28	CASSLFGRLMNTEAFF	TGTGCCAGCAGTTTATTTGGCAGGCTTATGAACACTGAAGCTTTCTTT
.	TRBJ1-2	.	TRBV25-1	CASWPGANYGYTF	TGTGCCAGCTGGCCGGGGGCTAACTATGGCTACACCTTC
TRBD1	TRBJ2-5	.	TRBV10-1	CASSATTGAGGTQYF	TGCGCCAGCAGTGCCACGACAGGGGCCGGTGGGACCCAGTACTTC
TRBD1	TRBJ2-3	.	TRBV5-4	CASSSGQTDTQYF	TGTGCCAGCAGCTCGGGACAGACAGATACGCAGTATTTT
.	TRBJ1-4	few	TRBV10-3	CAIRAGIGEKLFF	TGTGCCATCAGGGCGGGAATCGGTGAAAAACTGTTTTTT
.	TRBJ1-6	.	TRBV30	CAWSFTDPRHPMSLHF	TGTGCCTGGAGTTTCACAGATCCTCGTCACCCCATGTCCCTCCACTTT
.	TRBJ1-6	once	TRBV7-6	CASSLRTGSPLHF	TGTGCCAGCAGCTTGCGCACCGGGTCACCCCTCCACTTT
.	TRBJ1-5	.	TRBV15	CATSRDRGPQQPQHF	TGTGCCACCAGCAGAGATCGCGGGCCCCAACAGCCCCAGCATTTT
TRBD1	TRBJ2-5	.	TRBV7-8	CASSQMDRGKETQYF	TGTGCCAGCAGCCAAATGGACAGGGGCAAAGAGACCCAGTACTTC
.	TRBJ2-6	.	TRBV5-6	CASSLRQALPSGANVLTF	TGTGCCAGCAGCTTGAGGCAGGCTCTCCCCTCTGGGGCCAACGTCCTGACTTTC
TRBD2	TRBJ2-2	.	TRBV19	CASSSSGRAGTGELFF	TGTGCCAGTAGTTCTAGCGGGAGGGCCGGGACCGGGGAGCTGTTTTTT
.	TRBJ2-7	.	TRBV7-6	CASSLNSGTTYEQYF	TGTGCCAGCAGCTTAAATAGCGGCACCACCTACGAGCAGTACTTC